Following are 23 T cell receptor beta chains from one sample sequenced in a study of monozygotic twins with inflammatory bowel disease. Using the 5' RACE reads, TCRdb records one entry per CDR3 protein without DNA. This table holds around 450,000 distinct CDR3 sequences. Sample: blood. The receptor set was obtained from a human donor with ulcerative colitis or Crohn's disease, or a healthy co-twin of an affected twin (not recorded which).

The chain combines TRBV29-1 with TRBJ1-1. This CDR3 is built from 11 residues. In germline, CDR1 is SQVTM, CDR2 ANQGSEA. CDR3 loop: CSLLLNTEAFF.

The CDR3 spells CASSFKRGGYTF. This rearrangement joins TRBV12-3 or TRBV12-4 to TRBJ1-2; the TRBD1 assignment by TCRdb is unverifiable without DNA. This CDR3 has 12 amino acids.

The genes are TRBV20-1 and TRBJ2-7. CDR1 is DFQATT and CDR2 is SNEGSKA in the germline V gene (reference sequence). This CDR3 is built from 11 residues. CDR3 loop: CSAPIEPEQYF.

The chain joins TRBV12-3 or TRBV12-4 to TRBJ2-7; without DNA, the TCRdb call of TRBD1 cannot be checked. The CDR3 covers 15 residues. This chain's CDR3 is CASSPGQGGSYEQYF.

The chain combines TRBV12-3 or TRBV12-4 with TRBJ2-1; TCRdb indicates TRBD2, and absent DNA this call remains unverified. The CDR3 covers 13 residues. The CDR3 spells CASSGTARNEQFF.

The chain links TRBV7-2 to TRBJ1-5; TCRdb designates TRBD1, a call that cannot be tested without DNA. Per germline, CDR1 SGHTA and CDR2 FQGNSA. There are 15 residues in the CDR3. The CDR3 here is CASSFTGPINQPQHF.

The CDR3 protein is CASSLQGIPLHF. V usage is TRBV5-1 and J usage is TRBJ1-6; as DNA is missing, the TRBD1 call by TCRdb cannot be tested. The CDR3 length is 12 residues. Germline CDR1 reads SGHRS; CDR2 reads YFSETQ.

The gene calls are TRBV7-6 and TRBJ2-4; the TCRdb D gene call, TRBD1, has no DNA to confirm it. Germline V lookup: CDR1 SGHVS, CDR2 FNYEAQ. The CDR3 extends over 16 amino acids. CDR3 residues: CASSLTQGASGNIQYF.

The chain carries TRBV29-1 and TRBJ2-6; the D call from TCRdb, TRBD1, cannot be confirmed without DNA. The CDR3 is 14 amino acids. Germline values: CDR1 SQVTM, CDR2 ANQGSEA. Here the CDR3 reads CSVGAGTGANVLTF.

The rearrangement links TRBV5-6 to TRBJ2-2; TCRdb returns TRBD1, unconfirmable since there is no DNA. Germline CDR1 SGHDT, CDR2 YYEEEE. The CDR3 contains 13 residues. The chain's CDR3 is CASSRDRGRELFF.

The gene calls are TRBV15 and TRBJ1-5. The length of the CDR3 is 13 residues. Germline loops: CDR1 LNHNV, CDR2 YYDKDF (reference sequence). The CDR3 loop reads CATSRDPGQPQHF.

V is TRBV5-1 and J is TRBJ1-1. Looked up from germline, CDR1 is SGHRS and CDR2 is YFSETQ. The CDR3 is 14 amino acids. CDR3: CASSLDSRRSEAFF.

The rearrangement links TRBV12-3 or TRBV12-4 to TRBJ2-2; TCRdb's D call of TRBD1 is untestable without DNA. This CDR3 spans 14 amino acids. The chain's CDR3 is CASTRRGGPGELFF.

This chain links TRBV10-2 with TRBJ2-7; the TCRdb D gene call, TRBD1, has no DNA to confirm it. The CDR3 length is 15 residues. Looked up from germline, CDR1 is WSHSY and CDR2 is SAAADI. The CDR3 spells CASSVGTGGINEQYF.

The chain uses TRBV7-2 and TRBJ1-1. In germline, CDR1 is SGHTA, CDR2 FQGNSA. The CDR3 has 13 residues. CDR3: CASSSHPNERTFF.

The CDR3 is CASSQDVALPYEQYF. V gene TRBV4-1 combines with J gene TRBJ2-7. The CDR3 has 15 residues. Germline V gene lookup returns CDR1 MGHRA and CDR2 YSYEKL.

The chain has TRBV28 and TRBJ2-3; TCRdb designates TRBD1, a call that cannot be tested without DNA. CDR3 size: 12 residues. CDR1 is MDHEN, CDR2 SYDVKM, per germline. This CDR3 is CATEGGRDTQYF.

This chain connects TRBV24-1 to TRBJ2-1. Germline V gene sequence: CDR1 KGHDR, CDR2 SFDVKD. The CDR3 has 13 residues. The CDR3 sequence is CATSESGSNEQFF.

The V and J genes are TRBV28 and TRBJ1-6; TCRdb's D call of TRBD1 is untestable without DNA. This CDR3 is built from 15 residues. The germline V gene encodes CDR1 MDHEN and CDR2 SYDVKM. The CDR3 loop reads CASTLGGADNSPLHF.

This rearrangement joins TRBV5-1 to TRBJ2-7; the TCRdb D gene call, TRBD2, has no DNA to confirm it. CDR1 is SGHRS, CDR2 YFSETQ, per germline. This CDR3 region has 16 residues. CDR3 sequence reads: CASSLGGVGRLAEQYF.

CDR3 in amino acids: CATRDGSNYGYTF. The V call is TRBV24-1, the J call TRBJ1-2; TCRdb reports TRBD1, a call that lacks DNA to check it against. CDR1 is KGHDR, CDR2 SFDVKD, per germline. The CDR3 spans 13 residues.

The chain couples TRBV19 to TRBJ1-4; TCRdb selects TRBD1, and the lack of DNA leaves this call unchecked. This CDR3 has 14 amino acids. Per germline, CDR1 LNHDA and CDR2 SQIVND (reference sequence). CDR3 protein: CASRPVGPNEKLFF.

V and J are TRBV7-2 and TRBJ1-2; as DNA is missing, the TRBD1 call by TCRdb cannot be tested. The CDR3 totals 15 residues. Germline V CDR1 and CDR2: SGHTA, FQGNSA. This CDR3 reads CASSPGQGGAYGYTF.